One and the same sample provided the 9 T cell receptor beta chains below, sequenced in a study of graft-versus-host responses after intestinal transplantation. The antigens these receptors bind are not known. Using immunoSEQ multiplex PCR, the repertoire was profiled, and TCRdb retains in-frame clones only, with some absent. The sample has approximately 79,000 clones, roughly 85% seen once; the top ten hold approximately 0.78%. The starting material was unstimulated CD4+ T cells sorted from spleen or lymph node cells, obtained before intestinal transplant. The source of these receptors is a human donor who received an intestinal transplant.

The chain is built from TRBV2 and TRBJ2-2, with D possibly matching TRBD2 (6 bases). The CDR3 is made up of 12 amino acids. CDR1 is SNHLY, CDR2 FYNNEI, per germline. Trimming removed 7 bases at V and 6 bases at J, with 9 bases between. The CDR3 reads CASTASAGELFF. In nucleotides, the CDR3 is TGTGCCAGCACCGCTAGCGCCGGGGAGCTGTTTTTT.

As for this clone: The junction does not match germline at one end; this may be a read error. The gene calls are TRBV2 and TRBJ2-7; 8 nucleotides align to TRBD1. The CDR3 has 13 amino acids. From germline, CDR1 is SNHLY and CDR2 FYNNEI. The CDR3 loop reads CASSEGQGGEQYF. The CDR3 DNA is TGTGCCAGCAGCGAAGGACAGGGAGGCGAGCAGTACTTC. Looking up the rest from reference TRBV2 and TRBJ2-7 gives the full variable domain: EPEVTQTPSHQVTQMGQEVILRCVPISNHLYFYWYRQILGQKVEFLVSFYNNEISEKSEIFDDQFSVERPDGSNFTLKIRSTKLEDSAMYFCASSEGQGGEQYFGPGTRLTVT.

This clone was seen more than once but under ten times. The rearrangement uses TRBV4-1 and TRBJ2-1; 8 bases align to TRBD1. The CDR3 length is 16 residues. The ends lost 6 bases at V and 0 bases at J; junction bases unmatched: 7. Germline CDR1 MGHRA, CDR2 YSYEKL. The CDR3 nucleotides read TGCGCCAGCAGTCTCACAGGGGGAGGCTCCTACAATGAGCAGTTCTTC. This translates into CASSLTGGGSYNEQFF.

Points on this clone: Other nucleotide sequences from this sample produce the same CDR3. This chain connects TRBV5-1 to TRBJ2-1; D may be TRBD2 (6 bases). Germline V gives CDR1 SGHRS, CDR2 YFSETQ. V was cut by 3 bases and J by 5 bases, with 21 bases left in between. This CDR3 is built from 17 residues. The CDR3 DNA reads TGCGCCAGCAGCTGGAGGGCTGGGTTGGGAAGAGACAATGAGCAGTTCTTC. This encodes CASSWRAGLGRDNEQFF.

Concerning this clone: The sample holds other DNA sequences that translate to the same CDR3. The V and J genes are TRBV27 and TRBJ2-7, with D uncertain. This CDR3 region has 11 residues. Trimming removed 8 bases from V and 2 bases from J, with 7 bases in between. Germline lookup yields CDR1 MNHEY and CDR2 SMNVEV (reference sequence). The CDR3, as DNA: TGTGCCAGCTCTAATACCTACGAGCAGTACTTC. This codes for CASSNTYEQYF.

This chain links TRBV7-2 with TRBJ2-7; 8 nucleotides match TRBD1. In germline, CDR1 is SGHTA, CDR2 FQGNSA. Trimming cost V 4 bases and J 7 bases; bases outside gene matches: 9. CDR3 size: 14 residues. The CDR3 here is CASSYGQGPREQYF. The CDR3 nucleotides are TGTGCCAGCAGCTACGGACAGGGACCTAGGGAGCAGTACTTC. Looking up the rest from reference TRBV7-2 and TRBJ2-7 gives the full variable domain: GAGVSQSPSNKVTEKGKDVELRCDPISGHTALYWYRQSLGQGLEFLIYFQGNSAPDKSGLPSDRFSAERTGGSVSTLTIQRTQQEDSAVYLCASSYGQGPREQYFGPGTRLTVT.

The V gene is TRBV30, the J gene TRBJ1-5, with D tentatively TRBD1 (5 bases). CDR1 is GTSNPN and CDR2 is SVGIG in the germline V gene (reference sequence). There are 13 residues in the CDR3. V gave up 0 bases and J gave up 3 bases, with 6 bases separating them. CDR3 in amino acids: CAWSVQANQPQHF. In DNA, the CDR3 is TGTGCCTGGAGTGTACAGGCCAATCAGCCCCAGCATTTT.

The V gene is TRBV19, the J gene TRBJ2-2, with a tentative D call TRBD2 (5 bases). CDR1 is LNHDA, CDR2 SQIVND, per germline (reference sequence). The CDR3 extends over 14 amino acids. V lost 4 bases to trimming and J lost 6 bases, with 12 bases between them. The CDR3 coding sequence is TGTGCCAGTAGTAGGCGGGCTCCCTCCGGGGAGCTGTTTTTT. This codes for CASSRRAPSGELFF.

This clone was found once. The chain joins TRBV5-1 to TRBJ2-3; 9 nucleotides line up with TRBD2. There are 14 residues in the CDR3. Germline V gene sequence: CDR1 SGHRS, CDR2 YFSETQ. J was trimmed by 3 bases and V by 3 bases; bases with no gene match: 2. As DNA, the CDR3 is TGCGCCAGCAGCTCGACTAGCGGTACAGATACGCAGTATTTT. Translated, it gives CASSSTSGTDTQYF.